This TCR beta chain derives from a study of CXCR3-negative and CXCR3-positive naive CD8 T cells. TRB cDNA was prepared as libraries by UMI-labeled 5' RACE. TCRdb re-called the 5' RACE reads, yielding one record per CDR3 amino acid sequence without DNA. This table holds approximately 83,000 distinct CDR3 sequences. The CDR3 is 12 amino acids. Regarding this clonotype: Antigen specificity is unknown.

Study observations and caveats: High diversity, comparable across both naive subsets, contrasted with much lower diversity in memory CD8+ cells.

This receptor was obtained from a human donor in good health. Some clones in this sample may be carry-over from other donors' samples. Sequencing was carried out using naive CXCR3- CD8+ T cells from blood. Subset described: CD45RO-CCR7+CD27+CD95- naive CD8+ T cells lacking CXCR3 (TNR3-). This chain connects TRBV12-3 or TRBV12-4 to TRBJ1-1; the TCRdb D gene call, TRBD1, has no DNA to confirm it. This CDR3 reads CASSRINRGIFF.